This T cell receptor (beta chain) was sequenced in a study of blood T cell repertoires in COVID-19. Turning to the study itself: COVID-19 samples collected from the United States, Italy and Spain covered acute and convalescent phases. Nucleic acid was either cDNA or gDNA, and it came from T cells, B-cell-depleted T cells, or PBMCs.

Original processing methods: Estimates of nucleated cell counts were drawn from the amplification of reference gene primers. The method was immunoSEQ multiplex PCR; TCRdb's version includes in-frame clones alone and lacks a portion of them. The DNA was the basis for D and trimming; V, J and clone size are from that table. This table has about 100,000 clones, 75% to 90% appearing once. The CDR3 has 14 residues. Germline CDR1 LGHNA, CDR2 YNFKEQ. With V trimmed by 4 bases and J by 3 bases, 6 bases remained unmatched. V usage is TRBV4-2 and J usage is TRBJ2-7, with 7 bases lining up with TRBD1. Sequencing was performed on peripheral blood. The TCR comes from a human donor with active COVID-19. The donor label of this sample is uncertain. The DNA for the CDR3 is TGTGCCAGCAGCCCCGGGACAGCCGACTACGAGCAGTACTTC. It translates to CASSPGTADYEQYF.